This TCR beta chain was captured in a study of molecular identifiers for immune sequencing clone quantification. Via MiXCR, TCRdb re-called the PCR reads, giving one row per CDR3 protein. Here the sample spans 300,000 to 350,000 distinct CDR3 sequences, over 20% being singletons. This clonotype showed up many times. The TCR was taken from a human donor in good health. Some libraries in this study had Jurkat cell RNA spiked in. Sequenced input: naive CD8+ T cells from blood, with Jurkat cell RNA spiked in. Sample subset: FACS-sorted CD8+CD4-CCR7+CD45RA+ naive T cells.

This chain's CDR3 is CASSSGQGWNEQYF. The CDR3 DNA sequence: TGTGCCAGCAGTTCCGGACAGGGGTGGAACGAGCAGTACTTC. The rearrangement links TRBV5-5 to TRBJ2-7; 9 nucleotides align to TRBD1. Germline V lookup: CDR1 SGHKS, CDR2 YYEKEE (reference sequence). J lost 5 bases, V lost 5 bases, and 8 bases had no gene match. This CDR3 is built from 14 residues.